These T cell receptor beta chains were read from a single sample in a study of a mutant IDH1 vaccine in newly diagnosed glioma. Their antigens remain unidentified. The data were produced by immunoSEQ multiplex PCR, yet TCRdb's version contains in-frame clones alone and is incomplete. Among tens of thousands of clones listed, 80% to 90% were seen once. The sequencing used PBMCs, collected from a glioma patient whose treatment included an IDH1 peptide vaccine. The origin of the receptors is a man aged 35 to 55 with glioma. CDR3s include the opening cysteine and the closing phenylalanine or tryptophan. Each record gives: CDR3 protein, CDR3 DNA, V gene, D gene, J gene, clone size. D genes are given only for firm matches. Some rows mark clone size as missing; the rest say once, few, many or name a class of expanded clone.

CDR3aa: CASSQVSGEQFF
CDR3nt: TGTGCCAGCAGCCAAGTGTCCGGGGAGCAGTTCTTC
v_gene: TRBV14
d_gene: NA
j_gene: TRBJ2-1
abundance: NA

CDR3aa: CASSEGGGSNQPQHF
CDR3nt: TGTGCCAGCAGTGAGGGTGGCGGTAGCAATCAGCCCCAGCATTTT
v_gene: TRBV25-1
d_gene: NA
j_gene: TRBJ1-5
abundance: NA

CDR3aa: CASSQRTGGKNIQYF
CDR3nt: TGTGCCAGCAGCCAGAGGACAGGGGGGAAGAACATTCAGTACTTC
v_gene: TRBV4-2
d_gene: TRBD1
j_gene: TRBJ2-4
abundance: once

CDR3aa: CASSLEHPNVNEQFF
CDR3nt: TGCGCCAGCAGCTTGGAACACCCGAACGTGAATGAGCAGTTCTTC
v_gene: TRBV5-1
d_gene: NA
j_gene: TRBJ2-1
abundance: NA

CDR3aa: CASRSVRSGANVLTF
CDR3nt: TGTGCCAGCAGATCCGTCCGCTCTGGGGCCAACGTCCTGACTTTC
v_gene: TRBV5-6
d_gene: NA
j_gene: TRBJ2-6
abundance: NA

CDR3aa: CSVRQQETQYF
CDR3nt: TGCAGCGTGAGACAGCAAGAGACCCAGTACTTC
v_gene: TRBV29-1
d_gene: NA
j_gene: TRBJ2-5
abundance: NA

CDR3aa: CASSVSGSYEQYF
CDR3nt: TGTGCCAGCAGCGTAAGTGGCTCCTACGAGCAGTACTTC
v_gene: TRBV9
d_gene: NA
j_gene: TRBJ2-7
abundance: NA

CDR3aa: CASSYNIYNEQFF
CDR3nt: TGTGCCAGCAGTTACAACATCTACAATGAGCAGTTCTTC
v_gene: TRBV6-5
d_gene: NA
j_gene: TRBJ2-1
abundance: NA

CDR3aa: CASSFWGVSYEQYF
CDR3nt: TGTGCCAGCAGCTTTTGGGGGGTGTCCTACGAGCAGTACTTC
v_gene: TRBV7-6
d_gene: NA
j_gene: TRBJ2-7
abundance: NA

CDR3aa: CASSPAGAGNTEAFF
CDR3nt: TGTGCCAGCAGCCCCGCAGGGGCAGGAAACACTGAAGCTTTCTTT
v_gene: TRBV6-5
d_gene: NA
j_gene: TRBJ1-1
abundance: NA

CDR3aa: CASSLGAGEAFF
CDR3nt: TGTGCCAGCAGCTTAGGTGCCGGTGAAGCTTTCTTT
v_gene: TRBV11-3
d_gene: NA
j_gene: TRBJ1-1
abundance: NA

CDR3aa: CAWSVSGVVGYTF
CDR3nt: TGTGCCTGGAGTGTATCGGGGGTAGTCGGCTACACCTTC
v_gene: TRBV30
d_gene: NA
j_gene: TRBJ1-2
abundance: NA

CDR3aa: CASSPRGWTSNQPQHF
CDR3nt: TGTGCCAGCAGCCCAAGGGGGTGGACGAGCAATCAGCCCCAGCATTTT
v_gene: TRBV7-9
d_gene: NA
j_gene: TRBJ1-5
abundance: NA

CDR3aa: CASSILAGLSYEQYF
CDR3nt: TGTGCCAGTAGTATCCTAGCGGGCCTCTCCTACGAGCAGTACTTC
v_gene: TRBV19
d_gene: TRBD2
j_gene: TRBJ2-7
abundance: NA

CDR3aa: CASSLGATSYEQYF
CDR3nt: TGTGCCAGCAGCTTAGGTGCCACCTCCTACGAGCAGTACTTC
v_gene: TRBV7-2
d_gene: NA
j_gene: TRBJ2-7
abundance: NA

CDR3aa: CASSQEGTTHNEQFF
CDR3nt: TGCGCCAGCAGCCAAGAAGGAACAACCCACAATGAGCAGTTCTTC
v_gene: TRBV4-3
d_gene: NA
j_gene: TRBJ2-1
abundance: NA